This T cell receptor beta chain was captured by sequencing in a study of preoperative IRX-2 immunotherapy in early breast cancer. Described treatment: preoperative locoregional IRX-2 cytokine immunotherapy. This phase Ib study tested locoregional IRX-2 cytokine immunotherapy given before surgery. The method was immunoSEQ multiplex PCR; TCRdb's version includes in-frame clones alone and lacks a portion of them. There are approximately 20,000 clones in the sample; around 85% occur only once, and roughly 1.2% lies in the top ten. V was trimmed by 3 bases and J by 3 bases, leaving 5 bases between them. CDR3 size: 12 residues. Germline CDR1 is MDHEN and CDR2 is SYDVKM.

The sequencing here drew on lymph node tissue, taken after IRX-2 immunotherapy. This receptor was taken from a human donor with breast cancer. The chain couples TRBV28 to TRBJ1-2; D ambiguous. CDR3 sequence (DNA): TGTGCCAGCAGTTTTCAGGACTATGGCTACACCTTC. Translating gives CASSFQDYGYTF.